Shown below are 14 T cell receptor beta chains from a single sample sequenced in a study of blood T cell repertoires in COVID-19. Clones were read by immunoSEQ multiplex PCR, and TCRdb kept only the in-frame ones, dropping some. The sample has about 340,000 clones; 65% to 85% are singletons. Sequenced sample: peripheral blood. Receptor source: a man between 25 and 39 years old with active or convalescent COVID-19.

The chain uses TRBV6-1 and TRBJ1-2; D is unresolved. V shed 5 bases and J shed 0 bases, with 10 bases lying between them. From germline, CDR1 is MNHNS and CDR2 SASEGT. This CDR3 has 14 residues. The CDR3 region has the DNA TGTGCCAGCAGTCCCCCGATAGCTAACTATGGCTACACCTTC. It yields the protein CASSPPIANYGYTF.

CDR3 loop: CASSIAGDLYNSPLHF. In DNA, the CDR3 is TGTGCCAGTAGTATTGCGGGGGACTTGTATAATTCACCCCTCCACTTT. This rearrangement joins TRBV19 to TRBJ1-6, with a weak D call TRBD1 (5 bases). V lost 3 bases to trimming and J lost 4 bases, with 13 bases between them. The CDR3 covers 16 residues. Germline-derived CDR1 and CDR2 are LNHDA and SQIVND (reference sequence).

J is TRBJ1-2 and V is TRBV5-4, with 7 bases identical to TRBD1. V lost 4 bases and J lost 2; bases outside the gene matches: 14. CDR3 size: 17 residues. CDR1 is SGHNT and CDR2 is YYREEE in the germline V gene (reference sequence). CDR3: CASSPGRPDRFNYGYTF. The CDR3 region has the DNA TGTGCCAGCAGCCCCGGACGCCCGGACAGGTTCAACTATGGCTACACCTTC.

The chain combines TRBV21-1 with TRBJ2-5; the D call of TRBD1 is as the table states it, not checked on the DNA. TRBV21-1 is a pseudogene segment. This CDR3 contains 16 residues. CDR3 DNA: TGTGCCAGCAGCAAAGGGTCTTGGGGACAGCAAGAGACCCAGTACTTC. Amino acid sequence: CASSKGSWGQQETQYF.

V usage is TRBV29-1 and J usage is TRBJ2-1; D gene ambiguous. Germline CDR1 reads SQVTM; CDR2 reads ANQGSEA. The CDR3 runs 12 residues. The V end was cut by 4 bases, the J end by 5 bases, with 9 bases between. CDR3 residues: CSVGALDNEQFF. The CDR3 nucleotides read TGCAGCGTTGGGGCCCTTGACAATGAGCAGTTCTTC.

The gene calls are TRBV6-5 and TRBJ1-2; 7 bases match TRBD1. V lost 5 bases to trimming and J lost 6 bases; unmatched junction nucleotides: 9. This CDR3 has 14 residues. Germline CDR1 is MNHEY and CDR2 is SVGAGI. CDR3: CASSTLGGSHGYTF. CDR3 nucleotides: TGTGCCAGCAGTACCCTAGGGGGCTCCCATGGCTACACCTTC.

CDR3: CASSQVSAGNSPLHF. The CDR3 coding sequence is TGTGCCAGCAGCCAAGTGTCGGCGGGTAATTCACCCCTCCACTTT. This chain joins TRBV3-1 (or the pseudogene TRBV3-2) and TRBJ1-6; D unresolved. The germline V and J ends were trimmed by 1 base and 6 bases, with 10 bases remaining between them. Looked up from germline, CDR1 is LGHDT and CDR2 is YNNKEL (reference sequence). The CDR3 is made up of 15 amino acids.

The gene calls are TRBV7-9 and TRBJ1-1; 8 bases align to TRBD1. CDR3 length equals 14 residues. V lost 4 bases to trimming and J lost 1 base; unmatched junction nucleotides: 2. Germline values: CDR1 SEHNR, CDR2 FQNEAQ (reference sequence). In nucleotides, the CDR3 is TGTGCCAGCAGCTGGGGGACAGGGAACACTGAAGCTTTCTTT. Residues: CASSWGTGNTEAFF.

The chain couples TRBV7-9 to TRBJ1-3; D perhaps matches TRBD1 (6 bases). This CDR3 region has 15 residues. Germline V gene sequence: CDR1 SEHNR, CDR2 FQNEAQ (reference sequence). Trimming removed 3 bases at V and 0 bases at J, with 9 bases between. This CDR3 reads CASSLDSFSGNTIYF. The CDR3 DNA reads TGTGCCAGCAGCTTGGACAGTTTCTCTGGAAACACCATATATTTT.

The V call is TRBV25-1, the J call TRBJ2-7, with a weak D call TRBD1 (7 bases). Germline V gene sequence: CDR1 MGHDK, CDR2 SYGVNS. The V end lost 8 bases, the J end lost 6 bases, and 20 bases lay between the germline ends. The length of the CDR3 is 14 residues. CDR3: CASSPRGEVVEQYF. For the CDR3, the DNA is TGTGCCAGCTCTCCCAGGGGGGAGGTCGTCGAGCAGTACTTC.

The sample holds one count of this clone. The V and J genes are TRBV24-1 and TRBJ2-1; D is unresolved. CDR1 KGHDR and CDR2 SFDVKD come from the germline V gene. The CDR3 consists of 13 residues. The V and J ends lost 3 bases and 7 bases respectively, with 9 bases between them. Written as DNA, the CDR3 is TGTGCCACCAGTGATCCTCCGGTGAATGAGCAGTTCTTC. Protein sequence: CATSDPPVNEQFF.

The J gene is TRBJ2-2, the V gene TRBV5-5; the match to TRBD2 covers 8 bases. V dropped 5 bases and J dropped 6; count of bases not matched to a gene: 3. This CDR3 has 13 amino acids. Germline lookup yields CDR1 SGHKS and CDR2 YYEKEE (reference sequence). CDR3 sequence (DNA): TGTGCCAGCAGGCCGGGACTAGCCGGGGAGCTGTTTTTT. It translates to CASRPGLAGELFF. Supplemented by reference TRBV5-5 and TRBJ2-2, the full variable domain reads DAGVTQSPTHLIKTRGQQVTLRCSPISGHKSVSWYQQVLGQGPQFIFQYYEKEERGRGNFPDRFSARQFPNYSSELNVNALLLGDSALYLCASRPGLAGELFFGEGSRLTVL.

The chain uses TRBV19 and TRBJ1-5, with TRBD1 as a possible D gene (5 bases). The CDR3 spans 16 residues. The V and J ends lost 6 bases and 0 bases respectively, with 15 bases between them. Per germline, CDR1 LNHDA and CDR2 SQIVND (reference sequence). CDR3 in amino acids: CASSIIPDSSNQPQHF. The DNA for the CDR3 is TGTGCCAGTAGCATCATCCCCGACAGTAGCAATCAGCCCCAGCATTTT.

This rearrangement joins TRBV27 to TRBJ1-4; D is ambiguous. This CDR3 has 14 residues. Between the trimmed V and J ends, which lost 9 bases and 0 bases, there was a span of 11 bases. Looked up from germline, CDR1 is MNHEY and CDR2 is SMNVEV (reference sequence). CDR3 DNA: TGTGCCAGTATGAAACAAGCAACTAATGAAAAACTGTTTTTT. It specifies CASMKQATNEKLFF.